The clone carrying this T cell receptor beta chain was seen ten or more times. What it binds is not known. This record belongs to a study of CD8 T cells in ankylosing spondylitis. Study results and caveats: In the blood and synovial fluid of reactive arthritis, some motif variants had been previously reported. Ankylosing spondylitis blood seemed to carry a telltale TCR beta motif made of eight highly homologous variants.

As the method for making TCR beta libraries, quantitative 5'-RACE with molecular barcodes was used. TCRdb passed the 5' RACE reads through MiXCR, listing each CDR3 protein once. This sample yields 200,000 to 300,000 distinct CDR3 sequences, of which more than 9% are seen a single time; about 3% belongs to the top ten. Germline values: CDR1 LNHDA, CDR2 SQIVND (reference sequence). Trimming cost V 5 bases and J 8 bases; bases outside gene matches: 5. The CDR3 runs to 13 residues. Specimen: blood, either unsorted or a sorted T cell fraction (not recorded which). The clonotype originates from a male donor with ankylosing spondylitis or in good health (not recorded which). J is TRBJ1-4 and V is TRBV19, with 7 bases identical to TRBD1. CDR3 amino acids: CASSSTGLEKLFF. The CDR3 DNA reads TGTGCCAGTAGTTCGACAGGGTTGGAAAAACTGTTTTTT.